Each of the 29 T cell receptor beta chains below was sequenced from the same sample in a study of a mutant IDH1 vaccine in newly diagnosed glioma. Time point indicated: week 47, end of study. Vaccinated patients received 300 ug of mutant IDH1 20-mer peptide per dose, with topical imiquimod. Some clones are missing from TCRdb's copy, which holds only in-frame ones; the method was immunoSEQ multiplex PCR. The sample has about 56,000 clones, under 85% seen once; the top ten hold roughly 3%. Antigens for these TCRs are unknown. This specimen consisted of PBMCs, obtained from a glioma patient whose treatment included an IDH1 peptide vaccine. The receptors come from a woman aged 50 to 60 with glioma.

This clone was recorded only once. An end of the junction differs from the germline gene, which may be a read error. Written as DNA, the CDR3 is TGTGCCAGCAGCCGAAACATTGAAGCTTTCTTT. Translated, it gives CASSRNIEAFF. The V call is TRBV7-9, the J call TRBJ1-1, with no clear D. Germline values: CDR1 SEHNR, CDR2 FQNEAQ (reference sequence). The CDR3 contains 11 residues.

V gene TRBV1 combines with J gene TRBJ2-1. TRBV1 is a pseudogene segment. CDR3 size: 12 residues. The CDR3 DNA reads as TGCACCAGCAGCCAAGAAGTGGTTGAGCAGTTCTTC. Translated: CTSSQEVVEQFF.

The genes are TRBV18 and TRBJ2-5; D is ambiguous. CDR3 length: 13 residues. Trimming pared 3 bases from V and 1 base from J, leaving 6 bases between. The germline V gene has CDR1 KGHSH and CDR2 LQKENI. The CDR3: CASSPYPQETQYF. In DNA, the CDR3 is TGTGCCAGCTCACCGTATCCCCAAGAGACCCAGTACTTC.

The V and J genes are TRBV5-6 and TRBJ2-5; 9 bases fit TRBD2. The germline V gene has CDR1 SGHDT and CDR2 YYEEEE. V lost 4 bases and J lost 4; bases outside the gene matches: 5. There are 14 residues in the CDR3. CDR3 DNA sequence: TGTGCCAGCAGCCGCGGGGGGGGCCCAGAGACCCAGTACTTC. Protein product: CASSRGGGPETQYF.

The rearrangement joins TRBV16 to TRBJ2-1; 7 bases are shared with TRBD2. The germline V gene has CDR1 KGHSY and CDR2 FQNENV. The ends lost 8 bases at V and 5 bases at J; junction bases unmatched: 6. The CDR3 consists of 13 residues. The CDR3 region has the DNA TGTGCCAGCTACGCAGCGGGGCACAATGAGCAGTTCTTC. Translated: CASYAAGHNEQFF.

This chain connects TRBV19 to TRBJ2-2; D is possibly TRBD1 (5 bases). This CDR3 has 15 residues. Trimming pared 10 bases from V and 3 bases from J, leaving 18 bases between. Germline CDR1 LNHDA, CDR2 SQIVND (reference sequence). The CDR3 loop is CATKIGASDTGELFF. The CDR3 nucleotides read TGTGCCACCAAAATTGGGGCTTCGGACACCGGGGAGCTGTTTTTT.

The rearrangement uses TRBV9 and TRBJ1-2; D uncertain. This CDR3 has 15 amino acids. Germline V gene data show CDR1 as SGDLS and CDR2 as YYNGEE. Deletions cut 2 bases from V and 4 bases from J, with 15 bases between. In DNA form, the CDR3 reads TGTGCCAGCAGCGTTGAGGGAGGTCGCGTCTATGGCTACACCTTC. This gives the protein CASSVEGGRVYGYTF.

The CDR3 spells CASRGSGQGGGYTF. In nucleotides, the CDR3 is TGTGCCAGCAGGGGCTCGGGACAGGGCGGTGGCTACACCTTC. The genes are TRBV28 and TRBJ1-2; 9 nucleotides agree with TRBD1. Germline V gene lookup returns CDR1 MDHEN and CDR2 SYDVKM. V lost 6 bases, J lost 7 bases, and 9 bases stayed unmatched. The CDR3 totals 14 residues.

The rearrangement joins TRBV5-4 to TRBJ2-6; no clear D gene. The CDR3 length is 16 residues. Germline CDR1 reads SGHNT; CDR2 reads YYREEE (reference sequence). V was pared by 2 bases and J by 0 bases, with 9 bases between. The CDR3 loop is CASSFDRSSGANVLTF. CDR3 sequence (DNA): TGTGCCAGCAGCTTCGACCGCTCCTCTGGGGCCAACGTCCTGACTTTC.

The chain uses TRBV30 and TRBJ1-1, with D perhaps matching TRBD1 (5 bases). CDR3 length: 13 residues. V was trimmed by 2 bases and J by 10 bases, leaving 17 bases between them. Germline values: CDR1 GTSNPN, CDR2 SVGIG (reference sequence). The CDR3: CAWSIKGWGAAFF. The CDR3 DNA sequence: TGTGCCTGGAGTATTAAGGGCTGGGGCGCAGCTTTCTTT.

The rearrangement links TRBV27 to TRBJ1-6, with 9 bases lining up with TRBD1. Germline loops: CDR1 MNHEY, CDR2 SMNVEV (reference sequence). The CDR3 contains 15 residues. J was trimmed by 10 bases and V by 3 bases; bases with no gene match: 7. In DNA, the CDR3 is TGTGCCAGCAGTTTGTTGGGACAGGGCGGCTCACCCCTCCACTTT. Residues: CASSLLGQGGSPLHF.

The chain couples TRBV6-1 to TRBJ2-7; 8 bases agree with TRBD1. This CDR3 has 15 amino acids. The germline V gene has CDR1 MNHNS and CDR2 SASEGT. Trimming took 2 bases from V and 2 from J; bases not matched to a gene: 5. CDR3 nucleotide sequence: TGTGCCAGCAGTGAAAAGGGGACAGGAACCTACGAGCAGTACTTC. As protein: CASSEKGTGTYEQYF.

V and J are TRBV7-6 and TRBJ1-2; TRBD1 aligns across 7 bases. This CDR3 has 13 amino acids. J was trimmed by 4 bases and V by 5 bases; bases with no gene match: 4. Germline loops: CDR1 SGHVS, CDR2 FNYEAQ. This chain's CDR3 is CASSTRQGYGYTF. In DNA, the CDR3 is TGTGCCAGCAGCACCCGACAGGGCTATGGCTACACCTTC.

The chain joins TRBV28 to TRBJ1-1; D possibly corresponds to TRBD1 (5 bases). The CDR3 extends over 14 amino acids. The V and J ends lost 7 bases and 5 bases respectively, with 17 bases between them. Germline loops: CDR1 MDHEN, CDR2 SYDVKM. The CDR3 loop is CASTASAGATEAFF. CDR3 nucleotide sequence: TGTGCCAGCACCGCCTCGGCTGGGGCAACTGAAGCTTTCTTT.

This chain uses TRBV4-1 with TRBJ1-1; D call uncertain. Germline CDR1 is MGHRA and CDR2 is YSYEKL. V was shortened by 3 bases and J by 6 bases, with 8 bases between the two germline ends. CDR3 length: 12 amino acids. CDR3 residues: CASSHGSAEAFF. The DNA for the CDR3 is TGCGCCAGCAGCCATGGGTCAGCTGAAGCTTTCTTT.

This chain connects TRBV11-2 to TRBJ1-1, with D tentatively TRBD1 (6 bases). Between the trimmed V and J ends, which lost 6 bases and 5 bases, there was a span of 10 bases. CDR3 length: 12 residues. The V gene's germline CDR1 is SGHAT and CDR2 FQNNGV. CDR3 residues: CASRGGRTEAFF. Written as DNA, the CDR3 is TGTGCCAGCAGGGGGGGGCGGACTGAAGCTTTCTTT.

The rearrangement joins TRBV6-1 to TRBJ2-3; possibly TRBD1 for D (6 bases). Deletions cut 3 bases from V and 4 bases from J, with 11 bases between. Germline V CDR1 and CDR2: MNHNS, SASEGT. This CDR3 contains 14 residues. The CDR3 region has the DNA TGTGCCAGCAGTGACAGGGGTCGGTCAGATACGCAGTATTTT. Its translation: CASSDRGRSDTQYF.

The rearrangement uses TRBV5-1 and TRBJ1-2; D is uncertain. This CDR3 comprises 13 residues. Germline CDR1 SGHRS, CDR2 YFSETQ. Trimming stripped 4 bases from V and 5 bases from J, with 12 bases between. CDR3 region: CASSPPEGYGYTF. CDR3 bases: TGCGCCAGCAGCCCCCCCGAGGGATATGGCTACACCTTC.

The chain combines TRBV4-2 with TRBJ2-3; 9 nucleotides match TRBD2. Germline CDR1 and CDR2: LGHNA and YNFKEQ. The CDR3 is 15 residues long. The V segment lost 8 bases and the J segment 2 bases; nucleotides outside the gene matches: 8. The CDR3 DNA reads as TGTGCCAGCGGCGAAGCGGGGGGACTCACAGATACGCAGTATTTT. It specifies CASGEAGGLTDTQYF.

The chain links TRBV28 to TRBJ1-5, with D maybe TRBD1 (6 bases). The germline V and J ends were trimmed by 8 bases and 1 base, with 15 bases remaining between them. CDR3 size: 15 residues. Germline V lookup: CDR1 MDHEN, CDR2 SYDVKM. The CDR3 loop is CASAKTGVSNQPQHF. CDR3 DNA: TGTGCCAGCGCTAAGACAGGCGTCAGCAATCAGCCCCAGCATTTT. Variable domain in full (rest from reference TRBV28 and TRBJ1-5): DVKVTQSSRYLVKRTGEKVFLECVQDMDHENMFWYRQDPGLGLRLIYFSYDVKMKEKGDIPEGYSVSREKKERFSLILESASTNQTSMYLCASAKTGVSNQPQHFGDGTRLSIL.

The chain carries TRBV7-9 and TRBJ2-5; TRBD1 might be the D (6 bases). The CDR3 is made up of 14 amino acids. The germline V and J ends were trimmed by 5 bases and 0 bases, with 10 bases remaining between them. In germline, CDR1 is SEHNR, CDR2 FQNEAQ (reference sequence). The CDR3 coding sequence is TGTGCCAGCAGCGTAGACAGGTACCAAGAGACCCAGTACTTC. Residues: CASSVDRYQETQYF.

The genes are TRBV30 and TRBJ2-7; D is ambiguous. The CDR3 spans 11 residues. Between the trimmed V and J ends, which lost 0 bases and 4 bases, there was a span of 4 bases. Looked up from germline, CDR1 is GTSNPN and CDR2 is SVGIG (reference sequence). This CDR3 is CAWSVGYEQYF. CDR3 sequence (DNA): TGTGCCTGGAGTGTTGGTTACGAGCAGTACTTC.

This sequence joins TRBV5-1 and TRBJ2-1; D might be TRBD1 or TRBD2, each matching 5 bases. Germline V gene data show CDR1 as SGHRS and CDR2 as YFSETQ. V gave up 2 bases and J gave up 4 bases, with 7 bases separating them. There are 13 residues in the CDR3. CDR3 protein: CASSFGGYNEQFF. In DNA form, the CDR3 reads TGCGCCAGCAGCTTTGGGGGTTACAATGAGCAGTTCTTC.

The chain is built from TRBV5-6 and TRBJ2-7, with D perhaps TRBD2 (5 bases). The V gene's germline CDR1 is SGHDT and CDR2 YYEEEE. This CDR3 spans 15 amino acids. Trimming took 2 bases from V and 2 from J, leaving 14 bases between them. The CDR3 spells CASSFRRTTPYEQYF. CDR3 coding DNA: TGTGCCAGCAGCTTCCGGAGGACCACCCCCTACGAGCAGTACTTC.

On this clone itself: One end of the junction varies from germline; a read error may be responsible. The chain uses TRBV10-3 and TRBJ2-7; D perhaps matches TRBD1 (6 bases). The CDR3 extends over 12 amino acids. Germline V gene data show CDR1 as ENHRY and CDR2 as SYGVKD. CDR3: CAIPGTSFSLLF. As DNA, the CDR3 is TGTGCCATTCCTGGGACATCATTCTCCCTCCTCTTC.

The chain has TRBV7-2 and TRBJ2-3; D ambiguous. This CDR3 is 13 amino acids long. V was pared by 0 bases and J by 0 bases, with 1 base between. In germline, CDR1 is SGHTA, CDR2 FQGNSA. CDR3: CASSLASTDTQYF. The CDR3, as DNA: TGTGCCAGCAGCTTAGCGAGCACAGATACGCAGTATTTT.

The chain is built from TRBV6-6 and TRBJ1-5; TRBD1 matches 12 bases. Germline V CDR1 and CDR2: MNHNY, SVGAGI (reference sequence). V lost 8 bases to trimming and J lost 3 bases; unmatched junction nucleotides: 2. The CDR3 spans 14 residues. DNA of the CDR3: TGTGCCAGCGGGACAGGGGGCAACAATCAGCCCCAGCATTTT. The encoded protein is CASGTGGNNQPQHF.

The chain recombines TRBV7-6 with TRBJ1-6; D is ambiguous. The CDR3 loop spans 15 amino acids. Trimming took 2 bases from V and 10 from J, leaving 15 bases between them. The V gene's germline CDR1 is SGHVS and CDR2 FNYEAQ. The CDR3 DNA follows: TGTGCCAGCAGCTTAATGCCAGTCCCGGGGTCACCCCTCCACTTT. This encodes CASSLMPVPGSPLHF.

The V gene is TRBV30, the J gene TRBJ2-1, with no clear D. Germline CDR1 GTSNPN, CDR2 SVGIG (reference sequence). With 3 bases removed from V and 9 bases from J, the gap between germline ends came to 15 bases. The CDR3 spans 13 residues. In DNA, the CDR3 is TGTGCCTGGAGCCCCACCCCGGGCGGTGAGCAGTTCTTC. Translation gives CAWSPTPGGEQFF.